Each of the 30 T cell receptor beta chains below was sequenced from the same sample in a study of T cells in Graves' hyperthyroidism and ophthalmopathy. TCR beta CDR3 regions were amplified from RNA. Initially, a first-round RT-PCR of the TCR CDR3 employed the HTBI primer set. TCRdb analysed the multiplex PCR reads with MiXCR anew, one entry per CDR3 protein. This sample has roughly 380,000 distinct CDR3 sequences, with approximately 15% found just once. Sequences were obtained from blood. Source of these receptors: a man aged 30 to 45 with Graves' hyperthyroidism that later progressed to Graves' ophthalmopathy.

The rearrangement joins TRBV6-1 to TRBJ1-1; no firm D call. CDR1 is MNHNS, CDR2 SASEGT, per germline. Trimming removed 7 bases from V and 11 bases from J, with 14 bases in between. The CDR3 length is 11 residues. The CDR3 coding sequence is TGTGCCAGCACCGACACCCGGCGGGCTTTCTTT. Amino acids: CASTDTRRAFF.

The chain carries TRBV6-5 and TRBJ1-5, with unresolved D. The CDR3 sequence is 15 residues long. Germline loops: CDR1 MNHEY, CDR2 SVGAGI. V was pared by 2 bases and J by 4 bases, with 12 bases between. The CDR3 coding sequence is TGTGCCAGCAGTTACGACGGATCCTTTAATCAGCCCCAGCATTTT. This gives the protein CASSYDGSFNQPQHF.

The V gene is TRBV5-1, the J gene TRBJ2-2; 10 nucleotides agree with TRBD1. The trim removed 0 bases at V and 8 bases at J, leaving 7 bases unmatched. Germline CDR1 and CDR2: SGHRS and YFSETQ. The CDR3 has 16 amino acids. DNA of the CDR3: TGCGCCAGCAGCTTGGCCGGGACAGGGGCCTTGGGGGAGCTGTTTTTT. Translating gives CASSLAGTGALGELFF.

This clonotype was observed many times. The CDR3 DNA is TGTGCCAGCAGCTTAAGGTTTAGCGGGTCGGGAGATACGCAGTATTTT. Amino acids: CASSLRFSGSGDTQYF. This sequence joins TRBV11-2 and TRBJ2-3; 7 bases map to TRBD2. In germline, CDR1 is SGHAT, CDR2 FQNNGV. This CDR3 region has 16 residues. V dropped 2 bases and J dropped 5; count of bases not matched to a gene: 10.

This chain uses TRBV27 with TRBJ1-6; the match to TRBD1 covers 10 bases. This CDR3 has 15 amino acids. V was clipped by 6 bases and J by 8 bases; unmatched bases: 7. Germline V gene data show CDR1 as MNHEY and CDR2 as SMNVEV (reference sequence). CDR3 nucleotides: TGTGCCAGCAGCAAGTCCGGGACAGGGGATTCACCCCTCCACTTT. As protein: CASSKSGTGDSPLHF.

The sample holds many counts of this clonotype. V usage is TRBV11-2 and J usage is TRBJ2-7; D remains unclear. CDR3 length: 13 residues. Germline V gives CDR1 SGHAT, CDR2 FQNNGV. With 5 bases removed from V and 5 bases from J, the gap between germline ends came to 13 bases. The CDR3 loop is CASSEAVLDEQYF. In DNA form, the CDR3 reads TGTGCCAGCAGCGAGGCAGTCTTGGACGAGCAGTACTTC.

This clonotype came up many times. The gene calls are TRBV28 and TRBJ2-7, with 11 bases that match TRBD2. Germline-derived CDR1 and CDR2 are MDHEN and SYDVKM. CDR3 length: 15 residues. V dropped 4 bases and J dropped 3; count of bases not matched to a gene: 5. The CDR3 protein is CASSSLAGAFYEQYF. Here the CDR3 DNA reads TGTGCCAGCAGTTCACTAGCGGGGGCATTCTACGAGCAGTACTTC.

This clonotype was recorded at least ten times. The germline gene is not matched at one end of the junction; a read error may be the cause. The V gene is TRBV20-1, the J gene TRBJ2-7; tentative D call: TRBD1 (6 bases). In germline, CDR1 is DFQATT, CDR2 SNEGSKA (reference sequence). The CDR3 sequence is 13 residues long. Here the CDR3 reads CSAREGGAYEQYF. CDR3 nucleotides: TGCAGTGCCAGAGAAGGGGGAGCCTACGAGCAGTACTTC.

The table lists this clonotype with many counts. The chain joins TRBV9 to TRBJ2-5; D perhaps matches TRBD1 (5 bases). CDR3 length equals 14 residues. V dropped 0 bases and J dropped 0 bases, with 6 bases sitting between them. Looked up from germline, CDR1 is SGDLS and CDR2 is YYNGEE. The CDR3, as DNA: TGTGCCAGCAGCGTAGCAGGGAACCAAGAGACCCAGTACTTC. Translating gives CASSVAGNQETQYF.

This clonotype has a handful of counts. The gene calls are TRBV19 and TRBJ2-7; 12 nucleotides line up with TRBD2. CDR1 and CDR2 (germline): LNHDA, SQIVND (reference sequence). This CDR3 spans 14 amino acids. V shed 6 bases, J shed 2 bases, and the junction held 2 bases outside the gene matches. CDR3 nucleotides: TGTGCCAGTAGCACTAGCGGGGGGCCCTACGAGCAGTACTTC. Translation gives CASSTSGGPYEQYF.

This clonotype has more than one count but fewer than ten. Being one base from a much bigger clone, this may be a read error. The chain employs TRBV18 and TRBJ1-2; D remains ambiguous. The germline V gene encodes CDR1 KGHSH and CDR2 LQKENI. The CDR3 contains 13 residues. CDR3 bases: TGTGCCGGCTCACTGCCCGGGGTCGATGGCTACACCTTC. Its translation: CAGSLPGVDGYTF.

At least ten counts were recorded for this clonotype. The genes are TRBV5-1 and TRBJ1-2; a weak D match, TRBD1 (6 bases). The germline CDR1 and CDR2 sequences are SGHRS and YFSETQ. This CDR3 is 13 amino acids long. Trimming stripped 1 base from V and 8 bases from J, with 12 bases between. CDR3 bases: TGCGCCAGCAGCTTGATGGGGGCGAGAGGCTACACCTTC. It is translated as CASSLMGARGYTF.

This clonotype was recorded many times. The gene calls are TRBV6-1 and TRBJ2-1, with 9 nucleotides matching TRBD2. The length of the CDR3 is 14 residues. V was clipped by 7 bases and J by 8 bases; unmatched bases: 9. Germline V gene lookup returns CDR1 MNHNS and CDR2 SASEGT. The CDR3 loop reads CASKASGEVYEQFF. The CDR3 coding sequence is TGTGCCAGCAAAGCTAGCGGGGAAGTCTATGAGCAGTTCTTC.

This clonotype appeared many times. The genes are TRBV7-9 and TRBJ2-3; either TRBD1 or TRBD2 may fit D (5 bases each). Germline V gene lookup returns CDR1 SEHNR and CDR2 FQNEAQ (reference sequence). Trimming shortened V by 5 bases and J by 2 bases, and 14 bases separated the two germline ends. This CDR3 is 15 amino acids long. CDR3 nucleotide sequence: TGTGCCAGCAGCCCCGGGGCAGGTGTCACAGATACGCAGTATTTT. Encoded protein: CASSPGAGVTDTQYF.

V is TRBV6-4 and J is TRBJ2-5, with 11 bases matching TRBD1. CDR3 size: 15 residues. V was clipped by 5 bases and J by 3 bases; unmatched bases: 5. Germline CDR1 MRHNA, CDR2 SNTAGT. The CDR3 loop reads CASSPWTGGEETQYF. The CDR3 DNA sequence: TGTGCCAGCAGTCCCTGGACAGGGGGCGAAGAGACCCAGTACTTC.

The chain combines TRBV24-1 with TRBJ2-7, with D unresolved. The CDR3 totals 12 residues. Looked up from germline, CDR1 is KGHDR and CDR2 is SFDVKD. V was trimmed by 3 bases and J by 4 bases, leaving 6 bases between them. The CDR3 reads CATSDMGYEQYF. The CDR3 DNA is TGTGCCACCAGTGATATGGGGTACGAGCAGTACTTC.

Comment on this clonotype: A read error may explain this, as a much larger clone is one base away. J is TRBJ1-5 and V is TRBV30; D remains unclear. Trimming left V 1 base short and J 0 bases short, with 10 bases between. The CDR3 totals 15 residues. Germline lookup yields CDR1 GTSNPN and CDR2 SVGIG (reference sequence). The CDR3 sequence: CAWSETVDSNQPQHF. The CDR3 nucleotides are TGTGCCTGGAGTGAGACTGTAGATAGCAATCAGCCCCAGCATTTT.

A note on this clonotype: A much larger clone differs from this one at a single base, so this may be a read error. The genes are TRBV7-9 and TRBJ2-5; 7 positions match TRBD2. The CDR3 is 15 residues long. Germline lookup yields CDR1 SEHNR and CDR2 FQNEAQ (reference sequence). With V trimmed by 4 bases and J by 7 bases, 12 bases remained unmatched. CDR3 protein: CASSSKVSGEGTQYF. The CDR3 coding sequence is TGTGCCAGCAGCTCCAAAGTCAGTGGGGAGGGGACCCAGTACTTC.

This clonotype came up a few times. The rearrangement joins TRBV19 to TRBJ2-4; D remains ambiguous. Germline V CDR1 and CDR2: LNHDA, SQIVND (reference sequence). The CDR3 totals 13 residues. With 7 bases removed from V and 6 bases from J, the gap between germline ends came to 13 bases. The CDR3 is CASTYQVGNIQYF. CDR3 nucleotide sequence: TGTGCCAGTACCTATCAAGTTGGAAACATTCAGTACTTC. Complete variable domain (other parts from reference TRBV19 and TRBJ2-4): DGGITQSPKYLFRKEGQNVTLSCEQNLNHDAMYWYRQDPGQGLRLIYYSQIVNDFQKGDIAEGYSVSREKKESFPLTVTSAQKNPTAFYLCASTYQVGNIQYFGAGTRLSVL.

This clonotype was picked up many times. This rearrangement joins TRBV2 to TRBJ2-1; D is ambiguous. CDR3 length: 14 amino acids. The V gene's germline CDR1 is SNHLY and CDR2 FYNNEI. V was clipped by 5 bases and J by 0 bases, with 8 bases between them. The CDR3 coding sequence is TGTGCCAGCAGTAGGGCGGACTCCTACAATGAGCAGTTCTTC. Protein sequence: CASSRADSYNEQFF.

The rearrangement links TRBV5-8 to TRBJ1-5; 7 bases match TRBD1. Losses at the gene ends were 5 bases for V and 6 bases for J; bases not matched to a gene: 8. The CDR3 is made up of 14 amino acids. Germline V gene sequence: CDR1 SGHTS, CDR2 YDEGEE. Written as DNA, the CDR3 is TGTGCCAGCAGAACCGACAGGGCGGCTCAGCCCCAGCATTTT. Protein product: CASRTDRAAQPQHF. The whole variable domain, remainder taken from reference TRBV5-8 and TRBJ1-5, is EAGVTQSPTHLIKTRGQQATLRCSPISGHTSVYWYQQALGLGLQFLLWYDEGEERNRGNFPPRFSGRQFPNYSSELNVNALELEDSALYLCASRTDRAAQPQHFGDGTRLSIL.

This chain links TRBV6-5 with TRBJ1-2; D uncertain. CDR3 size: 15 residues. With 0 bases removed from V and 4 bases from J, the gap between germline ends came to 12 bases. In germline, CDR1 is MNHEY, CDR2 SVGAGI. This CDR3 reads CASSYSFVYSYGYTF. For the CDR3, the DNA is TGTGCCAGCAGTTACTCATTTGTATATAGCTATGGCTACACCTTC.

The sample holds a few counts of this clonotype. The V call is TRBV2, the J call TRBJ1-5, with 9 bases lining up with TRBD1. Germline V gene data show CDR1 as SNHLY and CDR2 as FYNNEI. The CDR3 is made up of 15 amino acids. After removal of 5 bases from V and 4 bases from J, the junction contained 6 bases not matched to a gene. CDR3 DNA sequence: TGTGCCAGCAGTTACAGGGGGCTACTTAATCAGCCCCAGCATTTT. Translating gives CASSYRGLLNQPQHF.

This clonotype was counted at least ten times. The rearrangement joins TRBV6-4 to TRBJ1-5, with 8 positions matching TRBD1. The CDR3 consists of 14 residues. Per germline, CDR1 MRHNA and CDR2 SNTAGT. J was trimmed by 6 bases and V by 4 bases; bases with no gene match: 5. CDR3 sequence: CASSADRGSQPQHF. CDR3 in DNA: TGTGCCAGCAGTGCCGACAGGGGTAGTCAGCCCCAGCATTTT.

The chain is built from TRBV12-3 or TRBV12-4 and TRBJ1-6, with D unresolved. Trimming removed 3 bases at V and 9 bases at J, with 6 bases between. CDR3 length equals 12 residues. Here the CDR3 DNA reads TGTGCCAGCAGTTTCCCCCCTTCACCCCTCCACTTT. Its translation: CASSFPPSPLHF.

CDR3 loop: CSVMATGNTIYF. The CDR3 DNA reads as TGCAGCGTCATGGCCACTGGAAACACCATATATTTT. The rearrangement links TRBV29-1 to TRBJ1-3; D is uncertain. The germline CDR1 and CDR2 sequences are SQVTM and ANQGSEA. The ends were cut back, 6 bases at V and 2 bases at J, with 8 bases in the middle. CDR3 size: 12 residues.

V gene TRBV30 combines with J gene TRBJ1-5, with a weak D call TRBD1 (5 bases). The CDR3 contains 15 residues. From germline, CDR1 is GTSNPN and CDR2 SVGIG (reference sequence). V dropped 1 base and J dropped 0 bases, with 10 bases sitting between them. For the CDR3, the DNA is TGTGCCTGGAGTGGGGGGTTTTATAGCAATCAGCCCCAGCATTTT. This encodes CAWSGGFYSNQPQHF.

The rearrangement uses TRBV6-5 and TRBJ1-2, with TRBD1 as a possible D gene (6 bases). Germline assignment: CDR1 MNHEY and CDR2 SVGAGI. The CDR3 is 15 amino acids. Trimming pared 0 bases from V and 2 bases from J, leaving 10 bases between. The DNA for the CDR3 is TGTGCCAGCAGTTACTCGACCGGGGGCAACTATGGCTACACCTTC. As protein: CASSYSTGGNYGYTF.

The V call is TRBV5-1, the J call TRBJ1-5; the D is unclear. This CDR3 has 10 amino acids. Germline V gene lookup returns CDR1 SGHRS and CDR2 YFSETQ. CDR3: CANKGQPQHF. CDR3 nucleotide sequence: TGCGCAAACAAGGGACAGCCCCAGCATTTT.

The chain recombines TRBV15 with TRBJ2-1; 8 bases are a match to TRBD1. V lost 8 bases to trimming and J lost 3 bases; unmatched junction nucleotides: 12. This CDR3 is 16 amino acids long. Germline lookup yields CDR1 LNHNV and CDR2 YYDKDF (reference sequence). The CDR3 here is CATLLVTDRDYNEQFF. CDR3 coding DNA: TGTGCCACCCTCCTTGTAACGGACAGGGACTACAATGAGCAGTTCTTC. Drawing the rest from reference TRBV15 and TRBJ2-1, the complete variable domain is DAMVIQNPRYQVTQFGKPVTLSCSQTLNHNVMYWYQQKSSQAPKLLFHYYDKDFNNEADTPDNFQSRRPNTSFCFLDIRSPGLGDTAMYLCATLLVTDRDYNEQFFGPGTRLTVL.